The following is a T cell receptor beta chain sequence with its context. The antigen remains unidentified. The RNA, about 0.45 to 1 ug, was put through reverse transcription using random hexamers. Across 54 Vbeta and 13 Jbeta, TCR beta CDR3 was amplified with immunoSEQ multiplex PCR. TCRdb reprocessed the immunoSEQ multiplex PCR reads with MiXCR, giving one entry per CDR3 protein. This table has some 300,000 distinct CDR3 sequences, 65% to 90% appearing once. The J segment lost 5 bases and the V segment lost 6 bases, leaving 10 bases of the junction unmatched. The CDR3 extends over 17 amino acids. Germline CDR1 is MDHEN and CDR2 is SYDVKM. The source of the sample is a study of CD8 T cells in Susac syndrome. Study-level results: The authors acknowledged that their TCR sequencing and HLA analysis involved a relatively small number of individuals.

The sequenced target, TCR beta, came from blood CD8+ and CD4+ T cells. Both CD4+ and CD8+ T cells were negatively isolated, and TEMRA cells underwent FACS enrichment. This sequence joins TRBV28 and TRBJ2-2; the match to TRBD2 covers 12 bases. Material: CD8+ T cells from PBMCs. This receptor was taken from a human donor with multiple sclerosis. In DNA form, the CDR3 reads TGTGCCAGCAGCCTGGTCGGACTAGCGGGAAGGACCGGGGAGCTGTTTTTT. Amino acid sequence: CASSLVGLAGRTGELFF.